The source of this T cell receptor beta chain is a study of circulating CD8 cells and anti-PD-1 response in melanoma. At the level of the study: Every 2 weeks, patients got 3 mg/kg nivolumab intravenously.

Each library started from around 14 ng of total RNA using the QIAseq Immune Repertoire TCR panel. TCRdb reanalysed the reads using MiXCR and keeps one entry per CDR3 protein. Altogether just under 850 distinct CDR3 sequences are present, approximately 10% being singletons, with the ten largest covering 56%. From live CD3+CD8+TCRalphabeta+ cells, four PD-1 and/or TIGIT subsets were sorted. Trimming left V 7 bases short and J 7 bases short, with 14 bases between. The CDR3 has 13 residues. The germline CDR1 and CDR2 sequences are LNHDA and SQIVND (reference sequence). General study findings and limits: Peptide assays on expanded sorted subsets replaced tumor-based reactivity testing. Replicates were generally not done for experiments. PD-1 and DPOS subsets showed similar, higher clonality than DNEG.

Regarding this clonotype: Its antigen is as yet unknown.

This sequence was found in a human donor with melanoma. The chain uses TRBV19 and TRBJ2-1; a possible D gene is TRBD2 (5 bases). Sequencing used CD8+ T cells from PBMCs, obtained at baseline or after one month of anti-PD-1 therapy (not recorded which). The CDR3 protein is CASTDITGNEQFF. The CDR3 nucleotides read TGTGCCAGTACCGATATCACGGGAAATGAGCAGTTCTTC.